Below, 24 T cell receptor beta chains from the same sample are listed, as sequenced in a study of blood T cells in healthy people across ages. PCR was performed a second time for about 6 to 11 cycles using a sample-barcoded 5' primer and a J-beta primer mix. TCRdb recomputed calls from the 5' RACE reads with MiXCR, one row per CDR3 protein. The sample consists of around 800,000 distinct CDR3 sequences, around two thirds of them appearing once. Sequenced sample: blood. Receptor source: a man aged 25 to 40 in good health.

The chain employs TRBV6-5 and TRBJ2-1; no reliable D call. Germline CDR1 and CDR2: MNHEY and SVGAGI. The length of the CDR3 is 13 residues. V lost 5 bases and J 7 bases, leaving 12 bases between the germline ends. CDR3 amino acids: CASSHDMRNEQFF. CDR3 bases: TGTGCCAGCAGTCACGATATGAGGAATGAGCAGTTCTTC.

On this clonotype: A read error may be the cause here, since a much bigger clone is one base away. The gene calls are TRBV6-5 and TRBJ2-1; a possible D gene is TRBD1 (6 bases). Judging by the DNA end, TRBJ2-7 fits better; the J call may be wrong. Germline CDR1 is MNHEY and CDR2 is SVGAGI. The CDR3 runs to 16 residues. The CDR3 sequence is CASRPGQTQTYNEQYF. In DNA form, the CDR3 reads TGTGCCAGCAGACCCGGACAGACACAGACCTACAATGAGCAGTACTTC.

The sample holds a few counts of this clonotype. The rearrangement uses TRBV5-5 and TRBJ1-2; D possibly corresponds to TRBD1 (5 bases). Germline V gene lookup returns CDR1 SGHKS and CDR2 YYEKEE (reference sequence). The V gene lost 0 bases and the J gene lost 2 bases, with 8 bases spanning the gap. CDR3 size: 14 residues. DNA for the CDR3: TGTGCCAGCAGCTTGGGACACAGGAACTATGGCTACACCTTC. Protein: CASSLGHRNYGYTF.

V gene TRBV29-1 combines with J gene TRBJ2-3; 7 bases are a match to TRBD1. The germline V gene has CDR1 SQVTM and CDR2 ANQGSEA. CDR3 size: 16 residues. V dropped 3 bases and J dropped 1; count of bases not matched to a gene: 10. The CDR3: CSVDLTQGQGTDTQYF. The CDR3 bases are TGCAGCGTTGACCTGACACAGGGGCAAGGCACAGATACGCAGTATTTT.

The gene calls are TRBV20-1 and TRBJ2-2, with 7 bases matching TRBD2. The germline gives CDR1 DFQATT, CDR2 SNEGSKA (reference sequence). J was trimmed by 5 bases and V by 6 bases; bases with no gene match: 6. The CDR3 consists of 13 residues. CDR3 DNA: TGCAGTGCCCGGGGGAGGGGAACCGGGGAGCTGTTTTTT. This translates into CSARGRGTGELFF.

Of note for this clonotype: The junction departs from the called germline gene at one end, perhaps through a read error. The rearrangement uses TRBV27 and TRBJ2-6, with TRBD1 matching 7 bases. This CDR3 contains 19 residues. Germline CDR1 MNHEY, CDR2 SMNVEV (reference sequence). The CDR3: CASIVTGALLTSGANVLTF. CDR3 DNA sequence: TGTGCTAGCATAGTAACAGGGGCTTTACTAACGTCTGGGGCCAACGTCCTGACTTTC.

J is TRBJ2-5 and V is TRBV5-1; 8 nucleotides line up with TRBD2. Per the germline V gene, CDR1 is SGHRS and CDR2 is YFSETQ. The CDR3 contains 16 residues. The V gene end was trimmed by 0 bases and the J gene end by 0 bases; junction bases not matched to a gene: 4. The CDR3 DNA sequence: TGCGCCAGCAGCTTGGACGGGGGGGCATACCAAGAGACCCAGTACTTC. Translated, it gives CASSLDGGAYQETQYF.

The CDR3 loop reads CAWRLSGNLETQYF. The CDR3 DNA follows: TGTGCCTGGAGATTGTCAGGGAATCTAGAGACCCAGTACTTC. The rearrangement joins TRBV30 to TRBJ2-5; perhaps TRBD1 as D (5 bases). V lost 3 bases to trimming and J lost 4 bases, with 15 bases between them. Germline V lookup: CDR1 GTSNPN, CDR2 SVGIG (reference sequence). This CDR3 is 14 amino acids long. The variable domain in full, completed from reference TRBV30 and TRBJ2-5, reads SQTIHQWPATLVQPVGSPLSLECTVEGTSNPNLYWYRQAAGRGLQLLFYSVGIGQISSEVPQNLSASRPQDRQFILSSKKLLLSDSGFYLCAWRLSGNLETQYFGPGTRLLVL.

Note on this clonotype: A much larger clone lies a single base off, so this may be a read error. The chain carries TRBV7-2 and TRBJ2-4, with D unclear. The DNA end lines up better with TRBJ2-7; the J call may be wrong. In germline, CDR1 is SGHTA, CDR2 FQGNSA. This CDR3 has 12 amino acids. CDR3 residues: CASSPTLCEQYF. In nucleotides, the CDR3 is TGTGCCAGCAGCCCCACCTTATGCGAGCAGTACTTC.

The chain couples TRBV20-1 to TRBJ2-7; 9 bases line up with TRBD1. Matching the DNA end better, TRBJ2-1 makes the J call doubtful. In germline, CDR1 is DFQATT, CDR2 SNEGSKA (reference sequence). The CDR3 consists of 12 residues. The CDR3 nucleotides are TGCAGTGCTGAGACAGGGGGCAATGAGCAGTTCTTC. Its translation is CSAETGGNEQFF.

This clonotype has only a few counts. This chain's CDR3 is CASSQGTGGDEQYF. CDR3 DNA sequence: TGTGCCAGCAGCCAAGGGACAGGGGGCGACGAGCAGTACTTC. The chain combines TRBV3-1 with TRBJ2-7, with 11 bases fitting TRBD1. The CDR3 has 14 residues. The germline V gene has CDR1 LGHDT and CDR2 YNNKEL (reference sequence). Trimming cost V 1 base and J 5 bases; bases outside gene matches: 1.

This clonotype has only one observation. The V gene is TRBV20-1, the J gene TRBJ2-3; D might be TRBD1 (5 bases). The CDR3 runs 14 residues. Trimming left V 1 base short and J 1 base short, with 9 bases between. Germline V gives CDR1 DFQATT, CDR2 SNEGSKA (reference sequence). Here the CDR3 reads CSARVDSGTDTQYF. As DNA, the CDR3 is TGCAGTGCTAGAGTCGACAGCGGCACAGATACGCAGTATTTT.

V usage is TRBV7-2 and J usage is TRBJ2-5, with 10 bases identical to TRBD2. V gave up 1 base and J gave up 5 bases; unmatched junction bases: 10. This CDR3 spans 17 amino acids. Per the germline V gene, CDR1 is SGHTA and CDR2 is FQGNSA. This CDR3 is CASSLGWTLAGEETQYF. The CDR3, as DNA: TGTGCCAGCAGCTTAGGTTGGACCCTAGCGGGGGAGGAGACCCAGTACTTC.

V is TRBV18 and J is TRBJ1-2; D remains unclear. The CDR3 runs 13 residues. The V end lost 3 bases, the J end lost 5 bases, and 10 bases lay between the germline ends. The germline V gene has CDR1 KGHSH and CDR2 LQKENI. The CDR3 sequence is CASSPGVEYGYTF. CDR3 DNA: TGTGCCAGCTCACCCGGGGTAGAGTATGGCTACACCTTC.

This clonotype was observed a few times. This rearrangement joins TRBV12-3 or TRBV12-4 to TRBJ2-7; the match to TRBD1 covers 8 bases. V trimming: 3 bases; J trimming: 3 bases; junction bases outside the gene matches: 7. The CDR3 runs to 15 residues. In nucleotides, the CDR3 is TGTGCCAGCAGTTTGTCCGGGACAGGTATCTACGAGCAGTACTTC. Translation gives CASSLSGTGIYEQYF.

The V and J genes are TRBV20-1 and TRBJ2-7; D might be TRBD2 (6 bases). The CDR3 extends over 14 amino acids. Trimming pared 3 bases from V and 3 bases from J, leaving 15 bases between. Germline assignment: CDR1 DFQATT and CDR2 SNEGSKA (reference sequence). As DNA, the CDR3 is TGCAGTGCTAGGGTCGGGGGACCCGTCTACGAGCAGTACTTC. Translation gives CSARVGGPVYEQYF.

The sample holds a few counts of this clonotype. The CDR3 DNA reads TGTGCCAGCAGTTCACAGGGGGCTGAAGCCTACGAGCAGTACTTC. Translating it yields CASSSQGAEAYEQYF. This sequence joins TRBV28 and TRBJ2-7, with 9 bases that match TRBD1. This CDR3 is 15 amino acids long. J gave up 2 bases and V 4 bases, and 6 bases lay outside the gene matches. Germline-derived CDR1 and CDR2 are MDHEN and SYDVKM. Complete variable domain (other parts from reference TRBV28 and TRBJ2-7): DVKVTQSSRYLVKRTGEKVFLECVQDMDHENMFWYRQDPGLGLRLIYFSYDVKMKEKGDIPEGYSVSREKKERFSLILESASTNQTSMYLCASSSQGAEAYEQYFGPGTRLTVT.

The table lists this clonotype with a count of one. This sequence joins TRBV6-6 and TRBJ2-1; perhaps TRBD2 as D (5 bases). CDR3 length equals 15 residues. CDR1 is MNHNY, CDR2 SVGAGI, per germline (reference sequence). V dropped 6 bases and J dropped 1 base, with 13 bases sitting between them. The CDR3 DNA follows: TGTGCCAGCAGGGTGGGCCGGGGTTCCTACAATGAGCAGTTCTTC. Protein product: CASRVGRGSYNEQFF.

This chain joins TRBV20-1 and TRBJ2-4; D remains unclear. The CDR3 is 14 amino acids. The germline V and J ends were trimmed by 2 bases and 1 base, with 9 bases remaining between them. The germline V gene has CDR1 DFQATT and CDR2 SNEGSKA (reference sequence). For the CDR3, the DNA is TGCAGTGCTAGAACTATCAAGGCCAAAAACATTCAGTACTTC. It is translated as CSARTIKAKNIQYF.

V usage is TRBV18 and J usage is TRBJ2-4; D assignment may be TRBD1 or TRBD2 (5 bases each). Per the germline V gene, CDR1 is KGHSH and CDR2 is LQKENI. The CDR3 consists of 17 residues. Trimming took 4 bases from V and 2 from J, leaving 18 bases between them. This CDR3 reads CASSRSKGRETKNIQYF. For the CDR3, the DNA is TGTGCCAGCTCACGGAGCAAGGGCAGGGAGACCAAAAACATTCAGTACTTC.

In its sample, this clonotype was seen a few times. This chain joins TRBV2 and TRBJ2-4; D is possibly TRBD1 (6 bases). Deletions cut 5 bases from V and 8 bases from J, with 10 bases between. The CDR3 spans 12 residues. CDR1 and CDR2 from the germline V gene are SNHLY and FYNNEI. CDR3 in DNA: TGTGCCAGCAGTACGGACAGTCACATTCAGTACTTC. Residues: CASSTDSHIQYF.

The V gene is TRBV10-3, the J gene TRBJ2-7; D is tentatively TRBD1 or TRBD2 (6 bases each). CDR1 and CDR2 (germline): ENHRY, SYGVKD. CDR3 length: 18 amino acids. V shed 2 bases and J shed 3 bases, with 23 bases lying between them. As DNA, the CDR3 is TGTGCCATCAGTGAGCCTAAAGCGAAAACTAGCAGGGGCTACGAGCAGTACTTC. Its translation: CAISEPKAKTSRGYEQYF.

The sample holds a few counts of this clonotype. The chain recombines TRBV25-1 with TRBJ2-7; D gene ambiguous. The germline V gene has CDR1 MGHDK and CDR2 SYGVNS. V was shortened by 8 bases and J by 5 bases, with 10 bases between the two germline ends. This CDR3 has 11 residues. CDR3: CASRLRDEQYF. CDR3 DNA sequence: TGTGCCAGCCGACTTCGGGACGAGCAGTACTTC.

This clonotype turned up a few times. The chain links TRBV4-1 to TRBJ2-3; 7 bases fit TRBD2. CDR3 length equals 16 residues. The germline CDR1 and CDR2 sequences are MGHRA and YSYEKL. With 0 bases clipped from V and 1 base from J, the junction kept 4 bases outside the gene matches. The CDR3 is CASSQDALAGTDTQYF. The CDR3 region has the DNA TGCGCCAGCAGCCAAGATGCCCTAGCGGGCACAGATACGCAGTATTTT.